The clone carrying this T cell receptor (beta chain) was seen at least ten times. Its matching antigen is unknown. The data are from a study of CD8+CD57+ T cells in acquired aplastic anemia. Overall study: The study obtained 9.5 million to 12 million reads on average for CD4+ cells from healthy donors.

V lost 1 base and J lost 6; bases outside the gene matches: 6. The CDR3 runs to 17 residues. Genomic DNA, serving as template, underwent TCR beta VDJ and CDR3 profiling. TCRdb used MiXCR to reprocess the reads, holding one entry per CDR3 protein. This table has approximately 160,000 distinct CDR3 sequences, 35% to 55% appearing once. Study results and limitations: Patients and controls had in common 25 to 30 CD8+ CDR3 sequences.

The TCR comes from a human donor in good health. V is TRBV12-3 or TRBV12-4 and J is TRBJ2-3, with 14 bases matching TRBD2. The sequencing input was sorted CD4+, CD8+, or CD8+CD57+ T cells (not recorded which) from PBMCs. The CDR3 DNA is TGTGCCAGCAGTTTAGGGGGACTAGCGGGGGTTGGGGATACGCAGTATTTT. As protein: CASSLGGLAGVGDTQYF.